These 9 T cell receptor beta chains were all obtained from the same sample, sequenced in a study of beta chain features in type 1 diabetes. Study-level findings and limits: Patients with Type 1 diabetes showed moderately but significantly shorter TCRB CDR3s in all four CD4+ subsets.

Expressed TCRB transcripts were sequenced because the isolated RNA had all been reverse transcribed beforehand. Repertoires were generated with immunoSEQ multiplex PCR, while TCRdb's copy carries only in-frame clones and drops some. The sample lists roughly 53,000 clones; 42% were seen once. These receptors lack a known antigen. Sequencing was done on a sample of Tregs from blood. These receptors were taken from a young man with type 1 diabetes.

In this sample, this clone turned up a few times. The V gene is TRBV9, the J gene TRBJ2-3; D remains unclear. The V and J ends lost 6 bases and 2 bases respectively, with 16 bases between them. Germline loops: CDR1 SGDLS, CDR2 YYNGEE. CDR3 size: 15 residues. DNA for the CDR3: TGTGCCAGCACTCCGAGACTTCGGTTCACAGATACGCAGTATTTT. Protein sequence: CASTPRLRFTDTQYF.

This chain links TRBV9 with TRBJ1-5, with D unclear. Between the trimmed V and J ends, which lost 0 bases and 0 bases, there was a span of 10 bases. Germline V gene lookup returns CDR1 SGDLS and CDR2 YYNGEE. This CDR3 is 16 amino acids long. The CDR3 loop is CASSVETSYSNQPQHF. The CDR3, as DNA: TGTGCCAGCAGCGTAGAAACTTCTTATAGCAATCAGCCCCAGCATTTT.

This clone was picked up a small number of times. The rearrangement joins TRBV7-2 to TRBJ1-2; weak D call: TRBD1 (5 bases). The germline V and J ends were trimmed by 7 bases and 3 bases, with 12 bases remaining between them. Germline values: CDR1 SGHTA, CDR2 FQGNSA. The CDR3 covers 13 residues. The CDR3 here is CASNPETDYGYTF. The CDR3 coding sequence is TGTGCCAGCAACCCTGAGACAGACTATGGCTACACCTTC.

The chain employs TRBV7-3 and TRBJ2-3; the D gene is possibly TRBD1 (5 bases). Trimming took 5 bases from V and 0 from J, leaving 12 bases between them. The CDR3 has 15 residues. Germline V gene sequence: CDR1 SGHTA, CDR2 FQGTGA. For the CDR3, the DNA is TGTGCCAGCAGCCCTCGGACATCCAGCACAGATACGCAGTATTTT. Its translation is CASSPRTSSTDTQYF.

In regard to this clone: Compared with germline, one end of the junction differs, possibly owing to a read error. J is TRBJ1-3 and V is TRBV7-9; no clear D. In germline, CDR1 is SEHNR, CDR2 FQNEAQ (reference sequence). This CDR3 has 14 residues. The CDR3 nucleotides are TGTTCCAGCAGCGCCACGGGTAGCGGAAACACCATATATTTT. Amino acids: CSSSATGSGNTIYF.

There are a few counts of this clone. The chain employs TRBV6-1 and TRBJ2-2; 7 bases are a match to TRBD1. The germline V gene has CDR1 MNHNS and CDR2 SASEGT. The CDR3 runs 15 residues. Trimming removed 6 bases from V and 2 bases from J; junction bases left unmatched: 6. The CDR3 protein is CASRGWTGNTGELFF. For the CDR3, the DNA is TGTGCCAGCAGGGGGTGGACAGGCAACACCGGGGAGCTGTTTTTT.

The chain has TRBV10-3 and TRBJ2-7; 10 bases line up with TRBD2. V lost 10 bases, J lost 2 bases, and 8 bases stayed unmatched. The CDR3 spans 14 residues. CDR1 ENHRY and CDR2 SYGVKD come from the germline V gene. In nucleotides, the CDR3 is TGTGCCACCAGCGGACTAGCGGAAACCTACGAGCAGTACTTC. Its protein product is CATSGLAETYEQYF.

There are a few counts of this clone. V is TRBV5-1 and J is TRBJ1-2; no clear D. Germline lookup yields CDR1 SGHRS and CDR2 YFSETQ. The CDR3 covers 13 residues. V was pared by 1 base and J by 6 bases, with 10 bases between. As DNA, the CDR3 is TGCGCCAGCAGCTTGTTCATGAGGAATGGCTACACCTTC. This translates into CASSLFMRNGYTF.

This chain joins TRBV6-5 and TRBJ1-4, with TRBD1 matching 11 bases. V was clipped by 6 bases and J by 7 bases; unmatched bases: 4. Germline CDR1 and CDR2: MNHEY and SVGAGI. This CDR3 is 14 amino acids long. The CDR3 DNA is TGTGCCAGCAGCTCCGGGACAGGGGGTGAAAAACTGTTTTTT. It specifies CASSSGTGGEKLFF.